This is a list of T cell receptor beta chains from one sample in a study of T-cell memory formation after mild COVID-19. TCRdb re-called the 5' RACE reads with MiXCR, one entry per CDR3 protein. This sample carries approximately 300,000 distinct CDR3 sequences, roughly 8.2% of them seen once, and the ten largest clones take about 20%. Input material: PBMCs or a T cell subset sorted from them (not recorded which). The receptors shown here come from a man younger than 35 who had mild COVID-19 (a few samples of this study predate the infection). Cell type and time point are not known. Both conserved end residues are part of each CDR3. The order of the fields is J gene, V gene, CDR3 length, D gene, clone size, CDR3 DNA, CDR3 protein. The D gene is left open where the match is weak. Some rows have no size entry. The others give once, few or many, or a class for an expanded clone.

J: TRBJ2-1
V: TRBV12-3/TRBV12-4
length: 11
D: .
size: .
DNA: TGTGCCAGCAGTTTTCAGGCTGAGCAGTTCTTC
CDR3: CASSFQAEQFF

J: TRBJ2-2
V: TRBV11-2
length: 14
D: .
size: .
DNA: TGTGCCAGCAGCGCCAAACTAGGCGCCGGGGAGCTGTTTTTT
CDR3: CASSAKLGAGELFF

J: TRBJ2-7
V: TRBV30
length: 13
D: .
size: .
DNA: TGTGCCTGGACCATACAGGGAACCTACGAGCAGTACTTC
CDR3: CAWTIQGTYEQYF

J: TRBJ1-4
V: TRBV5-5
length: 16
D: TRBD1
size: .
DNA: TGTGCCAGCAGCTCTACTCGGACAGGGCGGAGTGAAAAACTGTTTTTT
CDR3: CASSSTRTGRSEKLFF

J: TRBJ2-2
V: TRBV5-5
length: 15
D: .
size: few
DNA: TGTGCCAGCACTTGGGTCGGGGTGAACACCGGGGAGCTGTTTTTT
CDR3: CASTWVGVNTGELFF

J: TRBJ1-5
V: TRBV24-1
length: 14
D: .
size: few
DNA: TGTGCCACCAGTGATTTCTATAGCAATCAGCCCCAGCATTTT
CDR3: CATSDFYSNQPQHF

J: TRBJ2-5
V: TRBV6-2/TRBV6-3
length: 14
D: .
size: few
DNA: TGTGCCAGCAGTTATCACGTGGGAGAGGAGACCCAGTACTTC
CDR3: CASSYHVGEETQYF

J: TRBJ2-3
V: TRBV5-1
length: 16
D: .
size: few
DNA: TGCGCCAGCAGCTTAGGACAGGTGGGACTAAGAGATACGCAGTATTTT
CDR3: CASSLGQVGLRDTQYF

J: TRBJ2-5
V: TRBV4-3
length: 15
D: .
size: few
DNA: TGCGCCAGCAGCCAAGATCGTGGTAGCACAGAGACCCAGTACTTC
CDR3: CASSQDRGSTETQYF

J: TRBJ1-4
V: TRBV19
length: 17
D: TRBD1
size: few
DNA: TGTGCCAGTGTCGACCGGGACAGGGCGTTCGATAATGAAAAACTGTTTTTT
CDR3: CASVDRDRAFDNEKLFF

J: TRBJ1-1
V: TRBV2
length: 14
D: TRBD1
size: .
DNA: TGTGCCAGCATTAAGGGACAGATGAACACTGAAGCTTTCTTT
CDR3: CASIKGQMNTEAFF

J: TRBJ1-2
V: TRBV4-1
length: 17
D: TRBD1
size: many
DNA: TGCGCCAGCAGCCGACGGACAGGGGGTGAAGAACCATATGGCTACACCTTC
CDR3: CASSRRTGGEEPYGYTF

J: TRBJ2-1
V: TRBV27
length: 16
D: .
size: few
DNA: TGTGCCAGCAGTTTACAGACAGGACCATCCTACAATGAGCAGTTCTTC
CDR3: CASSLQTGPSYNEQFF

J: TRBJ1-1
V: TRBV12-3/TRBV12-4
length: 15
D: TRBD1
size: .
DNA: TGTGCCAGCAGCCGGGGACAGGGCGGTCTCGCTGAAGCTTTCTTT
CDR3: CASSRGQGGLAEAFF

J: TRBJ2-3
V: TRBV7-9
length: 16
D: .
size: .
DNA: TGTGCCAGCAGCTTAGCGCTGAGACCACCGGCAGATACGCAGTATTTT
CDR3: CASSLALRPPADTQYF

J: TRBJ2-2
V: TRBV6-1
length: 17
D: .
size: .
DNA: TGTGCCAGCAGTATTCGGGGGACGGGCCCCACGGGCGGGGAGCTGTTTTTT
CDR3: CASSIRGTGPTGGELFF

J: TRBJ2-3
V: TRBV3-1
length: 18
D: .
size: many
DNA: TGTGCCAGCAGCTCCCCTCCCGGGGGACAATCCCACACAGATACGCAGTATTTT
CDR3: CASSSPPGGQSHTDTQYF

J: TRBJ2-6
V: TRBV29-1
length: 13
D: .
size: .
DNA: TGCAGCGCCAGTCAACCTGGGGCCAACGTCCTGACTTTC
CDR3: CSASQPGANVLTF

J: TRBJ1-1
V: TRBV18
length: 14
D: .
size: few
DNA: TGTGCCAGCTCACCCGGGGGGCGCGGGACTGAAGCTTTCTTT
CDR3: CASSPGGRGTEAFF

J: TRBJ2-1
V: TRBV20-1
length: 13
D: TRBD1
size: .
DNA: TGCAGTGCTCGAGACAGGGCGGGCAATGAGCAGTTCTTC
CDR3: CSARDRAGNEQFF

J: TRBJ1-6
V: TRBV6-6
length: 14
D: .
size: .
DNA: TGTGCCAGCAGTTACTCGACTCGGGATTCACCCCTCCACTTT
CDR3: CASSYSTRDSPLHF

J: TRBJ2-3
V: TRBV18
length: 15
D: TRBD1
size: .
DNA: TGTGCCAGCTCACCGGGACAGGGAGCGACAGATACGCAGTATTTT
CDR3: CASSPGQGATDTQYF

J: TRBJ2-2
V: TRBV9
length: 16
D: TRBD2
size: many
DNA: TGTGCCAGCAGCGGAACTAGCGGGGGAAACACCGGGGAGCTGTTTTTT
CDR3: CASSGTSGGNTGELFF

J: TRBJ1-4
V: TRBV6-6
length: 17
D: .
size: .
DNA: TGTGCCAGCAGTGAACAAGACTCGGGGGCAACTAATGAAAAACTGTTTTTT
CDR3: CASSEQDSGATNEKLFF

J: TRBJ1-2
V: TRBV12-3/TRBV12-4
length: 13
D: TRBD1
size: .
DNA: TGTGCCAGCGGGTACGGGACAGCTTATGGCTACACCTTC
CDR3: CASGYGTAYGYTF

J: TRBJ2-5
V: TRBV4-2
length: 14
D: TRBD2
size: .
DNA: TGTGCCAGCAGCCCGGGGGGGGGTAAGATAGACCAGTACTTC
CDR3: CASSPGGGKIDQYF

J: TRBJ2-1
V: TRBV7-2
length: 11
D: .
size: many
DNA: TGTGCCACCCAGCTCTTCAATGAGCAGTTCTTC
CDR3: CATQLFNEQFF

J: TRBJ2-7
V: TRBV4-2
length: 13
D: .
size: many
DNA: TGTGCCAGCAGCGCTGACGGAGGCTACGAGCAGTACTTC
CDR3: CASSADGGYEQYF

J: TRBJ2-1
V: TRBV9
length: 13
D: .
size: .
DNA: TGTGCCAGCAGTTCTGACTGGGGCGGTGAGCAGTTCTTC
CDR3: CASSSDWGGEQFF

J: TRBJ1-1
V: TRBV12-3/TRBV12-4
length: 16
D: .
size: few
DNA: TGTGCCAGCAGCCCCGTAGGGGGGACACTGAACACTGAAGCTTTCTTT
CDR3: CASSPVGGTLNTEAFF

J: TRBJ2-7
V: TRBV12-5
length: 14
D: TRBD2
size: .
DNA: TGTGCTAGTGGTTTAGCGGGGGGTACCTACGAGCAGTACTTC
CDR3: CASGLAGGTYEQYF

J: TRBJ2-7
V: TRBV25-1
length: 15
D: .
size: few
DNA: TGTGCCAGCAGTGAAGTTCGGGATGGCCTCTACGAGCAGTACTTC
CDR3: CASSEVRDGLYEQYF

J: TRBJ1-1
V: TRBV27
length: 10
D: .
size: .
DNA: TGTGCCAGCGGTAGCACTGAAGCTTTCTTT
CDR3: CASGSTEAFF

J: TRBJ1-5
V: TRBV20-1
length: 13
D: TRBD1
size: .
DNA: TGCAAGCCCTCGGGACAGGGCGTTTGGCCCCAGCATTTT
CDR3: CKPSGQGVWPQHF

J: TRBJ2-3
V: TRBV7-3
length: 13
D: .
size: many
DNA: TGTGCCAGCAGCCCCCACGCAGGAGATACGCAGTATTTT
CDR3: CASSPHAGDTQYF